This entry is about one T cell receptor (beta chain). Original analysis: Reference gene primer amplification in the assay estimated nucleated cell counts. Clones were sequenced by immunoSEQ multiplex PCR, and TCRdb holds only the in-frame ones, with some missing. V and J calls and clone size follow that table, whereas D and trimming were derived from the DNA. This table holds 93,000 or so clones, 70% to 90% found once. The entry originates in a study of blood T cell repertoires in COVID-19. Study information: Some COVID-19 samples were acute and others convalescent; all came from the United States, Italy and Spain. PBMCs, B-cell-depleted T cells, or T cells provided the cDNA or gDNA that made up the material.

The V end was cut by 4 bases, the J end by 6 bases, with 8 bases between. The CDR3 extends over 12 amino acids. Germline CDR1 SEHNR, CDR2 FQNEAQ (reference sequence). Sequenced: peripheral blood. The chain couples TRBV7-9 to TRBJ2-3; unclear D gene. This TCR came from a man aged 50 to 59 in a cohort sampled during active COVID-19. CDR3 coding DNA: TGTGCCAGCAGCTCCTTTGAGGATACGCAGTATTTT. This sequence encodes CASSSFEDTQYF.